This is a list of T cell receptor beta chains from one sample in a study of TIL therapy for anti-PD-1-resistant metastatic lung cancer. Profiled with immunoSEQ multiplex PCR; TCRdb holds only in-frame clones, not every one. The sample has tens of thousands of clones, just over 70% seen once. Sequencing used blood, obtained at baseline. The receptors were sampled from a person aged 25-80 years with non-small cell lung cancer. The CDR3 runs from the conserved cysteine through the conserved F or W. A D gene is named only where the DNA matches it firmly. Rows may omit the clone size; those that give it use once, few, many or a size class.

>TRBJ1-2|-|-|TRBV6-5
CASSYGYGYTF
TGTGCCAGCAGTTACGGGTATGGCTACACCTTC
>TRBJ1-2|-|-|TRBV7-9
CASSLIEGNYGYTF
TGTGCCAGCAGCTTGATAGAGGGGAACTATGGCTACACCTTC
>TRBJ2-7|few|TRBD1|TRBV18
CASSQGGTGAYEQYF
TGTGCCAGCTCCCAAGGGGGGACAGGGGCCTACGAGCAGTACTTC
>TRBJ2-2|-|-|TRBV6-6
CASNLAVSPTGELFF
TGTGCCAGCAACCTCGCAGTTAGCCCAACCGGGGAGCTGTTTTTT
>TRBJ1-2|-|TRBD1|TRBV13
CASSADRDINYGYTF
TGTGCCAGCAGCGCCGACAGGGACATTAACTATGGCTACACCTTC
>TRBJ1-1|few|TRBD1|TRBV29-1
CSVEGGTGATEAFF
TGCAGCGTTGAAGGGGGGACAGGGGCGACTGAAGCTTTCTTT
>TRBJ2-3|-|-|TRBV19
CATSRGDTDTQYF
TGTGCCACCTCGAGGGGGGACACAGATACGCAGTATTTT
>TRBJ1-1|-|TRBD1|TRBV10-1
CASPGQGNTEAFF
TGCGCCAGCCCGGGACAGGGGAACACTGAAGCTTTCTTT
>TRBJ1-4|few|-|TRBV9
CASSVEGGVEKLFF
TGTGCCAGCAGCGTAGAAGGGGGGGTAGAAAAACTGTTTTTT
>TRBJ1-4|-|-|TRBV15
CATSRVPEKLFF
TGTGCCACCAGCAGAGTCCCTGAAAAACTGTTTTTT
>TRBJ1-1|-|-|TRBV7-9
CASSWTGNTEAFF
TGTGCCAGCAGCTGGACGGGAAACACTGAAGCTTTCTTT
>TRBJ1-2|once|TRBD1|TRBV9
CASSVGDRENYGYTF
TGTGCCAGCAGCGTTGGGGACAGGGAGAACTATGGCTACACCTTC
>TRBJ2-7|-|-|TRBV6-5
CASSPWTLSYEQYF
TGTGCCAGCAGTCCCTGGACACTTTCCTACGAGCAGTACTTC
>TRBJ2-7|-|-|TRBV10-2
CASSDQELRYF
TGCGCCAGCAGTGACCAGGAGCTTAGGTACTTC
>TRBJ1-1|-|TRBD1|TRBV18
CASSPRQGNMNTEAFF
TGTGCCAGCTCACCGAGACAGGGAAACATGAACACTGAAGCTTTCTTT
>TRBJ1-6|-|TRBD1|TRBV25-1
CASSGGTGNSPLHF
TGTGCCAGCAGTGGTGGGACAGGCAATTCACCCCTCCACTTT
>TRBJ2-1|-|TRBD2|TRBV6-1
CASSESAGGPDEQFF
TGTGCCAGCAGTGAATCAGCGGGGGGGCCGGATGAGCAGTTCTTC
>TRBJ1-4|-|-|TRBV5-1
CASSPWGAGEKLFF
TGCGCCAGCAGCCCGTGGGGGGCTGGTGAAAAACTGTTTTTT
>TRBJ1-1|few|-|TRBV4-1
CASSHGTAEAFF
TGCGCCAGCAGCCACGGGACCGCTGAAGCTTTCTTT
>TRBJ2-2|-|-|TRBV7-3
CASSPGQGTGELFF
TGTGCCAGCAGCCCGGGACAAGGGACCGGGGAGCTGTTTTTT
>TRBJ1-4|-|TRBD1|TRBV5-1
CASESIGTGGEKLFF
TGCGCCAGTGAGAGTATCGGGACAGGGGGTGAAAAACTGTTTTTT
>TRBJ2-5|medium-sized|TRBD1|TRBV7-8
CASSLVWQGPLQGAQYF
TGTGCCAGCAGCTTAGTTTGGCAGGGGCCCCTCCAGGGGGCCCAGTACTTC
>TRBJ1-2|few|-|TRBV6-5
CASSWSGRFNYGYTF
TGTGCCAGCAGTTGGTCGGGGCGGTTCAACTATGGCTACACCTTC
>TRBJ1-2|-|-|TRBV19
CASSIQGQGGYTF
TGTGCCAGTAGTATCCAGGGTCAAGGGGGCTACACCTTC
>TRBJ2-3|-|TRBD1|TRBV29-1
CSVGQFTDTQYF
TGCAGCGTGGGACAGTTCACAGATACGCAGTATTTT
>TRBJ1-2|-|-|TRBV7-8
CASTRPGDYGYTF
TGTGCCAGCACCCGACCGGGGGACTATGGCTACACCTTC
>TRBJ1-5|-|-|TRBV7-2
CASSDSNSNQPQHF
TGTGCCAGCAGCGACAGTAATAGCAATCAGCCCCAGCATTTT
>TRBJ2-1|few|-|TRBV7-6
CASSLAAYNEQFF
TGTGCCAGCAGCTTGGCAGCCTACAATGAGCAGTTCTTC
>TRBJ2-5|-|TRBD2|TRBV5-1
CASSPVSREGETQYF
TGCGCCAGCAGCCCCGTCTCGCGGGAGGGGGAGACCCAGTACTTC
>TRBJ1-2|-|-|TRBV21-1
CASSKFWTGGDYGYTF
TGTGCCAGCAGCAAGTTCTGGACAGGGGGCGACTATGGCTACACCTTC
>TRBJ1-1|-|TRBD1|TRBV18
CASSPIGGTAVTEAFF
TGTGCCAGCTCACCAATTGGGGGGACAGCAGTAACTGAAGCTTTCTTT
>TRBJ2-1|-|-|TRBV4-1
CASSQSERAHESEQFF
TGCGCCAGCAGCCAATCCGAGAGGGCCCACGAGTCTGAGCAGTTCTTC
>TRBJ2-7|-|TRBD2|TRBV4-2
CASSLLPTGRGKEYEQYF
TGTGCCAGCAGCCTCCTACCGACCGGGAGGGGGAAGGAATACGAGCAGTACTTC
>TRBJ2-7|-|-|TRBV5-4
CASSSVPSYEQYF
TGTGCCAGCAGCTCGGTACCCTCCTACGAGCAGTACTTC
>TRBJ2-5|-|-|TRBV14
CASSPRPGGTQYF
TGTGCCAGCAGCCCACGACCCGGAGGGACCCAGTACTTC
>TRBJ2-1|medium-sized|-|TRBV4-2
CASSQDSVDRGNEQFF
TGTGCCAGCAGCCAAGATTCGGTGGACCGCGGCAATGAGCAGTTCTTC
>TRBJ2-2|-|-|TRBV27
CASSLNFWGPGAGELFF
TGTGCCAGCAGTTTAAATTTTTGGGGGCCCGGTGCCGGGGAGCTGTTTTTT
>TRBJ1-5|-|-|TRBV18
CASSPKSPGPQHF
TGTGCCAGCTCACCTAAGTCCCCGGGGCCCCAGCATTTT
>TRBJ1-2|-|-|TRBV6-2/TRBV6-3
CASSYSKADYGYTF
TGTGCCAGCAGTTATTCCAAAGCTGACTATGGCTACACCTTC
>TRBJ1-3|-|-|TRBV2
CASSLWRQPGNTIYF
TGTGCCAGCAGCTTATGGCGGCAACCTGGAAACACCATATATTTT
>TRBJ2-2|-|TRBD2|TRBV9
CASTRAGGRTGELFF
TGTGCCAGCACCAGGGCGGGGGGAAGAACCGGGGAGCTGTTTTTT
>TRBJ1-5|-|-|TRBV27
CASSWGLGQPQHF
TGTGCCAGCAGTTGGGGCCTGGGGCAGCCCCAGCATTTT
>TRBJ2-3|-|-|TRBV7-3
CASSLTRDSTDTQYF
TGTGCCAGCAGCTTAACGCGGGACAGCACAGATACGCAGTATTTT
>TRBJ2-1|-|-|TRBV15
CATSPKEGYEQFF
TGTGCCACCAGCCCTAAAGAAGGGTATGAGCAGTTCTTC
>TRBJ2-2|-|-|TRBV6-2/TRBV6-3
CASSFSGDAGELFF
TGTGCCAGCAGTTTCTCAGGGGATGCCGGGGAGCTGTTTTTT
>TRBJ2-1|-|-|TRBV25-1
CASKGGGGRGGEQFF
TGTGCCAGCAAGGGCGGTGGGGGGAGAGGGGGTGAGCAGTTCTTC
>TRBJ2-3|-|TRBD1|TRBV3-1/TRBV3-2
CASSQYTGGPLGADTQYF
TGTGCCAGCAGCCAATATACAGGGGGACCGCTGGGGGCAGATACGCAGTATTTT
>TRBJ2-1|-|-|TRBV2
CASRMDYNEQFF
TGTGCCAGCAGGATGGACTACAATGAGCAGTTCTTC
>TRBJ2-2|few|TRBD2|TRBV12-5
CASGLVPGLESAGELFF
TGTGCTAGTGGTTTGGTCCCGGGACTAGAATCGGCCGGGGAGCTGTTTTTT
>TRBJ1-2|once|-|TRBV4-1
CASSHNLPSNYGYTF
TGCGCCAGCAGCCATAACTTACCGAGCAACTATGGCTACACCTTC
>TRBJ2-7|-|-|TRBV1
CTSSQGPLAGGPDEQYF
TGCACCAGCAGCCAAGGACCACTAGCGGGAGGGCCGGACGAGCAGTACTTC
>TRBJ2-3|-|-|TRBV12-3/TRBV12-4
CASSLGGSNTQYF
TGTGCCAGCAGTTTAGGGGGCAGTAATACGCAGTATTTT
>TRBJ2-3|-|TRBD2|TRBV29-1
CSVVAGEYTDTQYF
TGCAGCGTTGTAGCGGGGGAATACACAGATACGCAGTATTTT
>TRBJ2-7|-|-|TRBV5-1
CASSFYWSSYEQYF
TGCGCCAGCAGCTTTTACTGGAGCTCCTACGAGCAGTACTTC
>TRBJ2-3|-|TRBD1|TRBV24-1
CATSDPTGDGTDTQYF
TGTGCCACCAGTGACCCGACAGGGGACGGCACAGATACGCAGTATTTT